This TCR beta chain was sequenced in a study of blood T cells in healthy people across ages. This CDR3 region has 15 residues. J gave up 7 bases and V 4 bases, and 4 bases lay outside the gene matches. A sample-barcoded 5' primer and a J-beta primer mix were used in a second PCR of roughly 7 to 12 cycles. TCRdb independently ran MiXCR on the 5' RACE reads; one entry per CDR3 protein. The sample lists about 760,000 distinct CDR3 sequences; 25% were seen once. These data are also associated with another study on T cells of mothers and their children. That report adds: With unrelated pairs as the comparison, related mother-child pairs had a slightly higher overlap that was not significant.

This sequence originates from a boy between 10 and 17 years old in good health. Sequences were obtained from blood. The V call is TRBV12-3 or TRBV12-4, the J call TRBJ2-1; 13 bases agree with TRBD2. CDR3 sequence reads: CASSSGTSGMNEQFF. The CDR3 coding sequence is TGTGCCAGCAGTTCCGGGACTAGCGGGATGAATGAGCAGTTCTTC.